The present entry profiles one T cell receptor beta chain with its context. Its antigen is as yet unknown. The sample belongs to a study of cytomegalovirus exposure and HLA in healthy donors. Study details: There were 117 million unique TCR beta sequences, drawn from about 179 million T cells, in an earlier analysis. General study results and limits: Looking again later, the authors saw that most CMV-associated TCR beta chains seemed HLA-restricted. For TCR beta chains, V- and J-gene trimming was later linked to a missense DCLRE1C variant.

These donors, healthy bone marrow donors, were studied. The study ran its PCR with 60 Vbeta and 13 Jbeta primers. The method was immunoSEQ multiplex PCR; TCRdb's version includes in-frame clones alone and lacks a portion of them. The sample has more than 110,000 clones, around 76% seen once; the top ten hold 2.5% to 3%. V lost 0 bases, J lost 8 bases, and 12 bases lay in between. Germline CDR1 is SGDLS and CDR2 is YYNGEE. The length of the CDR3 is 14 residues. Sequenced material: PBMCs. The TCR originated in a male donor in good health and CMV-seronegative. This chain joins TRBV9 and TRBJ2-1; tentatively, D is TRBD2 (6 bases). CDR3 sequence: CASSVEGWGDEQFF. The CDR3 nucleotides read TGTGCCAGCAGCGTAGAAGGATGGGGGGATGAGCAGTTCTTC.